The 26 T cell receptor beta chains in this list originate from one sample, sequenced in a study of blood T cell repertoires in COVID-19. Generated by immunoSEQ multiplex PCR, the TCRdb table keeps only in-frame clones and is missing some. This repertoire shows about 140,000 clones, under 85% found once; its top ten account for 5.5% to 7%. The sequencing sample was made of peripheral blood. The source is a human donor in a cohort sampled during active COVID-19.

The rearrangement uses TRBV6-4 and TRBJ1-1; 8 nucleotides align to TRBD1. V lost 5 bases and J lost 2; bases outside the gene matches: 7. This CDR3 has 15 residues. In germline, CDR1 is MRHNA, CDR2 SNTAGT. CDR3 in DNA: TGTGCCAGCAGTCCACCCGGGACAGGCAACACTGAAGCTTTCTTT. Translation gives CASSPPGTGNTEAFF.

CDR3 bases: TGTGCCAGCAGCTTATTGGGGCCGCCGGACACCATATATTTT. It codes for CASSLLGPPDTIYF. J is TRBJ1-3 and V is TRBV7-3; D might be TRBD1 (5 bases). The germline gives CDR1 SGHTA, CDR2 FQGTGA. Trimming pared 2 bases from V and 8 bases from J, leaving 13 bases between. The CDR3 has 14 residues.

This chain joins TRBV7-9 and TRBJ1-1; 7 bases line up with TRBD1. Unmatched junction bases numbered 11, after V lost 4 bases and J lost 3 bases. The CDR3 consists of 16 residues. The germline gives CDR1 SEHNR, CDR2 FQNEAQ (reference sequence). This CDR3 is CASSSRTGGMDTEAFF. The CDR3 region has the DNA TGTGCCAGCAGCTCCCGGACAGGAGGAATGGACACTGAAGCTTTCTTT.

This sequence joins TRBV10-3 and TRBJ2-3, with 11 bases fitting TRBD2. The CDR3 has 14 residues. Germline trimming cut 8 bases from V and 5 bases from J; bases unmatched to any gene: 6. Looked up from germline, CDR1 is ENHRY and CDR2 is SYGVKD. This chain's CDR3 is CAIATSGVGDTQYF. In nucleotides, the CDR3 is TGTGCCATCGCGACTAGCGGGGTTGGAGATACGCAGTATTTT.

The sample holds a few counts of this clone. The chain couples TRBV11-2 to TRBJ1-6; a possible D gene is TRBD1 (5 bases). Deletions cut 3 bases from V and 6 bases from J, with 15 bases between. Germline CDR1 SGHAT, CDR2 FQNNGV. This CDR3 is built from 16 residues. CDR3 region: CASSFRGKGGNSPLHF. The CDR3 nucleotides are TGTGCCAGCAGCTTTAGGGGCAAGGGCGGTAATTCACCCCTCCACTTT. Drawing the rest from reference TRBV11-2 and TRBJ1-6, the complete variable domain is EAGVAQSPRYKIIEKRQSVAFWCNPISGHATLYWYQQILGQGPKLLIQFQNNGVVDDSQLPKDRFSAERLKGVDSTLKIQPAKLEDSAVYLCASSFRGKGGNSPLHFGNGTRLTVT.

This rearrangement joins TRBV6-2 or TRBV6-3 to TRBJ1-1, with D maybe TRBD1 (6 bases). The V and J ends lost 7 bases and 1 base respectively, with 19 bases between them. CDR1 is MNHEY, CDR2 SVGEGT, per germline. This CDR3 contains 16 residues. CDR3 sequence: CASIPGAGAANTEAFF. The CDR3 nucleotides are TGTGCCAGCATCCCAGGAGCGGGGGCTGCGAACACTGAAGCTTTCTTT.

The chain is built from TRBV6-5 and TRBJ1-1; TRBD1 aligns across 8 bases. The CDR3 runs 14 residues. The junction had 7 bases not matched to a gene; V was cut back by 6 bases and J by 4 bases. Per germline, CDR1 MNHEY and CDR2 SVGAGI. In DNA, the CDR3 is TGTGCCAGCAGAGAGACAGGGGCTATCACTGAAGCTTTCTTT. Its protein is CASRETGAITEAFF.

The J gene is TRBJ1-3, the V gene TRBV19, with 8 bases aligning to TRBD1. The V gene's germline CDR1 is LNHDA and CDR2 SQIVND (reference sequence). Trimming cost V 6 bases and J 2 bases; bases outside gene matches: 6. The length of the CDR3 is 15 residues. CDR3 protein: CASSQQGDPGNTIYF. DNA for the CDR3: TGTGCCAGTAGCCAACAGGGGGACCCTGGAAACACCATATATTTT.

J is TRBJ2-2 and V is TRBV9; 7 bases match TRBD1. J lost 3 bases, V lost 0 bases, and 5 bases had no gene match. The CDR3 covers 16 residues. Germline V gives CDR1 SGDLS, CDR2 YYNGEE. The CDR3: CASSVVAGGDTGELFF. In DNA, the CDR3 is TGTGCCAGCAGCGTAGTTGCAGGGGGTGACACCGGGGAGCTGTTTTTT.

This rearrangement joins TRBV9 to TRBJ2-1, with TRBD2 identical over 8 bases. The germline CDR1 and CDR2 sequences are SGDLS and YYNGEE. This CDR3 contains 17 residues. J was trimmed by 2 bases and V by 0 bases; bases with no gene match: 7. The CDR3 sequence is CASSVAGAGGAYNEQFF. CDR3 DNA sequence: TGTGCCAGCAGCGTAGCTGGGGCGGGGGGTGCCTACAATGAGCAGTTCTTC.

The chain recombines TRBV5-1 with TRBJ1-1; D is unresolved. The CDR3 has 15 residues. V shed 4 bases and J shed 4 bases, with 17 bases lying between them. Germline values: CDR1 SGHRS, CDR2 YFSETQ. For the CDR3, the DNA is TGCGCCAGCAGCGCAGCGAACACTGGGAGCACTGAAGCTTTCTTT. This sequence encodes CASSAANTGSTEAFF.

V gene TRBV19 combines with J gene TRBJ1-3, with a weak D call TRBD1 (5 bases). Trimming cost V 5 bases and J 0 bases, with 11 bases left between them. Germline lookup yields CDR1 LNHDA and CDR2 SQIVND (reference sequence). This CDR3 comprises 15 residues. DNA of the CDR3: TGTGCCAGTAGTCAACAGGCCGTCTCTGGAAACACCATATATTTT. This encodes CASSQQAVSGNTIYF.

The chain uses TRBV3-1 (or the pseudogene TRBV3-2) and TRBJ2-4; 7 bases match TRBD2. The CDR3 consists of 14 residues. Germline assignment: CDR1 LGHDT and CDR2 YNNKEL (reference sequence). Germline trimming cut 5 bases from V and 7 bases from J; bases unmatched to any gene: 8. In nucleotides, the CDR3 is TGTGCCAGCAGCGACCGGACTAGTTGCAACATTCAGTACTTC. Translation: CASSDRTSCNIQYF.

This sequence joins TRBV5-6 and TRBJ1-4; no firm D call. The germline V gene has CDR1 SGHDT and CDR2 YYEEEE. The CDR3 spans 15 residues. Between the trimmed V and J ends, which lost 3 bases and 5 bases, there was a span of 14 bases. CDR3 loop: CASSSEGGLNEKLFF. The CDR3 coding sequence is TGTGCCAGCAGCTCCGAGGGAGGTTTAAATGAAAAACTGTTTTTT.

The gene calls are TRBV6-6 and TRBJ1-6; the D gene is possibly TRBD1 (5 bases). Germline assignment: CDR1 MNHNY and CDR2 SVGAGI (reference sequence). CDR3 size: 16 residues. V lost 7 bases and J 9 bases, leaving 22 bases between the germline ends. The CDR3 is CASTTGQGGYFSPLHF. The CDR3 DNA is TGTGCCAGCACCACCGGGCAGGGAGGATACTTTTCACCCCTCCACTTT.

The rearrangement joins TRBV6-5 to TRBJ1-1, with D unclear. The CDR3 is 15 residues long. Germline CDR1 is MNHEY and CDR2 is SVGAGI. With 2 bases removed from V and 1 base from J, the gap between germline ends came to 11 bases. The CDR3 spells CASSYGGGWNTEAFF. CDR3 sequence (DNA): TGTGCCAGCAGTTACGGTGGAGGGTGGAACACTGAAGCTTTCTTT.

The chain links TRBV2 to TRBJ2-7; the match to TRBD2 covers 16 bases. Looked up from germline, CDR1 is SNHLY and CDR2 is FYNNEI. The CDR3 is made up of 19 amino acids. With 6 bases clipped from V and 2 bases from J, the junction kept 13 bases outside the gene matches. CDR3 nucleotides: TGTGCCAGCAGACTTAGACAGGCCGGGACTAGCGGGGGGGCCTACGAGCAGTACTTC. It specifies CASRLRQAGTSGGAYEQYF.

This rearrangement joins TRBV19 to TRBJ2-7; 8 nucleotides agree with TRBD1. The length of the CDR3 is 13 residues. Trimming took 7 bases from V and 4 from J; bases not matched to a gene: 6. Germline V gene sequence: CDR1 LNHDA, CDR2 SQIVND (reference sequence). The CDR3 sequence is CASKRQGSYEQYF. In nucleotides, the CDR3 is TGTGCCAGTAAACGACAGGGGTCATACGAGCAGTACTTC.

As regards this clone: This sample includes further DNA sequences coding for the same CDR3. The V and J genes are TRBV19 and TRBJ2-2; the D gene is possibly TRBD1 (8 bases). The germline gives CDR1 LNHDA, CDR2 SQIVND (reference sequence). The CDR3 is 14 amino acids. V shed 3 bases and J shed 6 bases, with 11 bases lying between them. CDR3 bases: TGTGCCAGTAGTATTACAGGGGGGGCCGGGGAGCTGTTTTTT. It is translated as CASSITGGAGELFF.

This clone was detected only a few times. The V gene is TRBV5-1, the J gene TRBJ2-1; 9 bases map to TRBD1. The CDR3 contains 15 residues. The ends lost 0 bases at V and 5 bases at J; junction bases unmatched: 3. Germline CDR1 and CDR2: SGHRS and YFSETQ. This chain's CDR3 is CASSLDRGRDNEQFF. As DNA, the CDR3 is TGCGCCAGCAGCTTGGACAGGGGGCGAGACAATGAGCAGTTCTTC.

This clone was detected ten times or more. The chain combines TRBV4-1 with TRBJ1-1; 9 bases fit TRBD1. In germline, CDR1 is MGHRA, CDR2 YSYEKL. V shed 4 bases and J 4 bases; nucleotides not matched to a gene: 16. The CDR3 has 18 residues. As DNA, the CDR3 is TGCGCCAGCAGCCCTCCTGGGGGACAGGGTTTAAGTAGCACTGAAGCTTTCTTT. Translation: CASSPPGGQGLSSTEAFF.

The chain recombines TRBV5-4 with TRBJ2-5; 8 positions agree with TRBD2. Germline V gene data show CDR1 as SGHNT and CDR2 as YYREEE (reference sequence). With V trimmed by 1 base and J by 2 bases, 1 base remained unmatched. The CDR3 loop spans 14 amino acids. For the CDR3, the DNA is TGTGCCAGCAGCTTGCAGCGGGGGCAAGAGACCCAGTACTTC. Amino acid sequence: CASSLQRGQETQYF.

The V gene is TRBV7-3, the J gene TRBJ1-6; D remains ambiguous. CDR1 and CDR2 from the germline V gene are SGHTA and FQGTGA. V lost 0 bases to trimming and J lost 5 bases, with 2 bases between them. The CDR3 consists of 13 residues. CDR3 sequence reads: CASSLTDNSPLHF. In DNA, the CDR3 is TGTGCCAGCAGCTTAACCGATAATTCACCCCTCCACTTT.

This rearrangement joins TRBV24-1 to TRBJ2-1, with a weak D call TRBD2 (6 bases). Germline CDR1 reads KGHDR; CDR2 reads SFDVKD. The CDR3 contains 14 residues. V was cut by 5 bases and J by 3 bases, with 10 bases left in between. Here the CDR3 DNA reads TGTGCCACCAGTGCCGGGGGAAACTACAATGAGCAGTTCTTC. Amino acids: CATSAGGNYNEQFF.

The gene calls are TRBV9 and TRBJ2-7; D possibly corresponds to TRBD2 (5 bases). This CDR3 region has 15 residues. Germline V gene data show CDR1 as SGDLS and CDR2 as YYNGEE. Trimming pared 2 bases from V and 3 bases from J, leaving 15 bases between. This chain's CDR3 is CASSVVPGNDYEQYF. The CDR3 nucleotides are TGTGCCAGCAGCGTGGTCCCGGGGAACGACTACGAGCAGTACTTC. The full variable domain, with the rest looked up from reference TRBV9 and TRBJ2-7, is DSGVTQTPKHLITATGQRVTLRCSPRSGDLSVYWYQQSLDQGLQFLIQYYNGEERAKGNILERFSAQQFPDLHSELNLSSLELGDSALYFCASSVVPGNDYEQYFGPGTRLTVT.

V usage is TRBV2 and J usage is TRBJ2-3; 8 bases fit TRBD1. Germline values: CDR1 SNHLY, CDR2 FYNNEI. J lost 6 bases, V lost 7 bases, and 3 bases had no gene match. The CDR3 contains 12 residues. The chain's CDR3 is CASTRTGDTQYF. In DNA form, the CDR3 reads TGTGCCAGCACCAGGACAGGGGATACGCAGTATTTT.